This T cell receptor beta chain was sequenced in a study of long-term antiretroviral therapy in people with HIV. Study summary: Collection dates of the earliest samples fall about a decade before the 2015 immediate-ART recommendation. The study's findings and limits: When set beside controls, HIV repertoires had CDR3 length ranges that were narrower. Older ART regimens may have been in use when blood was drawn between the mid-2000s and the late 2010s.

In each sample, about 0.95-11 million cryopreserved PBMC were present before DNA extraction. Turning to this clone: Its antigen is not known.

The run of the v3.0 immunoSEQ assay was at survey level. This table comes from immunoSEQ multiplex PCR, and its TCRdb copy is limited to in-frame clones, with some not included. The sample lists 28,000 or so clones, roughly 85% occurring once. Germline V gives CDR1 GTSNPN, CDR2 SVGIG (reference sequence). V lost 5 bases and J lost 2, with 13 bases in between. The CDR3 loop spans 13 amino acids. This sample comprised unsorted PBMCs, obtained 0.8 years before starting antiretroviral therapy. The V gene is TRBV30, the J gene TRBJ2-7; no clear D gene. The TCR comes from a man between 18 and 35 years old with HIV. The DNA for the CDR3 is TGTGCCTGGGCGATAGGAGTAGCCTACGAGCAGTACTTC. Amino acid sequence: CAWAIGVAYEQYF.